Listed here are 6 T cell receptor beta chains from one sample, sequenced in a study of blood T cell repertoires in COVID-19. Some clones are missing from TCRdb's copy, which holds only in-frame ones; the method was immunoSEQ multiplex PCR. This table holds a few hundred thousand clones, 87% found once. The material sequenced was PBMCs or T cells enriched from blood (not recorded which). These receptors were collected from a man aged 25-40 years who had recovered from COVID-19.

This chain joins TRBV27 and TRBJ2-1, with 13 bases aligning to TRBD2. Germline CDR1 is MNHEY and CDR2 is SMNVEV (reference sequence). V lost 3 bases to trimming and J lost 9 bases; unmatched junction nucleotides: 2. This CDR3 comprises 14 residues. Written as DNA, the CDR3 is TGTGCCAGCAGTTTCGGACTAGCGGGGGTTGAGCAGTTCTTC. It encodes CASSFGLAGVEQFF.

The chain couples TRBV4-3 to TRBJ2-1; 13 nucleotides line up with TRBD2. Germline values: CDR1 LGHNA, CDR2 YSLEER. The CDR3 is 16 residues long. J was trimmed by 7 bases and V by 3 bases; bases with no gene match: 6. In DNA form, the CDR3 reads TGCGCCAGCAGCCACGAGACTAGCGGGGGGTATAATGAGCAGTTCTTC. It yields the protein CASSHETSGGYNEQFF.

The V and J genes are TRBV10-3 and TRBJ2-2; the match to TRBD1 covers 8 bases. The CDR3 is made up of 16 amino acids. In germline, CDR1 is ENHRY, CDR2 SYGVKD. The trim removed 4 bases at V and 8 bases at J, leaving 12 bases unmatched. The CDR3 DNA is TGTGCCATCAGTGTTAGCGGCAGGGGGCGAGGAGGGGAGCTGTTTTTT. Protein product: CAISVSGRGRGGELFF.

This chain joins TRBV4-3 and TRBJ1-4; a weak D match, TRBD1 (6 bases). The CDR3 is 16 residues long. Germline V gene lookup returns CDR1 LGHNA and CDR2 YSLEER. V was clipped by 5 bases and J by 8 bases, with 21 bases between them. DNA of the CDR3: TGCGCCAGCAGCAACCAACGGGGGGCTTCGGGGGAAAAACTGTTTTTT. Its translation: CASSNQRGASGEKLFF.

This chain uses TRBV5-6 with TRBJ2-5; 7 bases are shared with TRBD2. CDR1 and CDR2 from the germline V gene are SGHDT and YYEEEE. The CDR3 has 16 residues. The junction had 10 bases not matched to a gene; V was cut back by 2 bases and J by 3 bases. This CDR3 reads CASSLSPGDYEETQYF. CDR3 DNA sequence: TGTGCCAGCAGCTTATCTCCGGGGGACTACGAAGAGACCCAGTACTTC.

This chain connects TRBV6-5 to TRBJ1-1, with TRBD1 matching over 10 bases. The CDR3 runs 15 residues. With 2 bases clipped from V and 2 bases from J, the junction kept 2 bases outside the gene matches. In germline, CDR1 is MNHEY, CDR2 SVGAGI. The CDR3 DNA sequence: TGTGCCAGCAGTTACCGACAGGGGGCAAACACTGAAGCTTTCTTT. This translates into CASSYRQGANTEAFF.